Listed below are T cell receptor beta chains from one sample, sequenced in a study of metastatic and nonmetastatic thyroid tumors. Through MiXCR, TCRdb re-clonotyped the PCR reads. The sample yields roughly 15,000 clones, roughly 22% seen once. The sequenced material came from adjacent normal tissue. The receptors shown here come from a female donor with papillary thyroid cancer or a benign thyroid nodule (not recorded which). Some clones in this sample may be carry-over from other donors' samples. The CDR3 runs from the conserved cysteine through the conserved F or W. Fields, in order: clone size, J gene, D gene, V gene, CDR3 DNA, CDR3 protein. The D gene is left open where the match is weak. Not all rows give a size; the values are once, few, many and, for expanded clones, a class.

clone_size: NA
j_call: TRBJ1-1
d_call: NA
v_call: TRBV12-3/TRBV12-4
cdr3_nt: TGTGCCAGCAGTTTACAGGGGAAGGGAGGCCAAGCTTTCTTT
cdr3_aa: CASSLQGKGGQAFF

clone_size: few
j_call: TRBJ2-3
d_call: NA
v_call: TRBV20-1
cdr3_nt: TGCAGTACTGGGTCATTGGAGCAGTATTTT
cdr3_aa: CSTGSLEQYF

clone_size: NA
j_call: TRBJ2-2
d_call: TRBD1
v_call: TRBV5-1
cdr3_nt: TGCGCCAGCAGCGCCGAAGTTCCGGGACAGGGGAAAGACGGGGAGCTGTTTTTT
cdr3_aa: CASSAEVPGQGKDGELFF

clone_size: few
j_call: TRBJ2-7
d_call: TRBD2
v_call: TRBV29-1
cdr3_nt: TGCAGCGTGGGGGGACTAGCGGGAGGTTACATCTACGAGCAGTACTTC
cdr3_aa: CSVGGLAGGYIYEQYF

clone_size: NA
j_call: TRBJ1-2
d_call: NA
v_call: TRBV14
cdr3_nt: TGTGCCAGCAGCCAAGATCTCTACAGCCCGGGCTACACCTTC
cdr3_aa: CASSQDLYSPGYTF

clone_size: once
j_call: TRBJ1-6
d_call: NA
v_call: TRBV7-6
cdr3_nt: TGTGCCAGCAGTACCCGACAGACCAACAATTCACCCCTCCACTTT
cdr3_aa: CASSTRQTNNSPLHF

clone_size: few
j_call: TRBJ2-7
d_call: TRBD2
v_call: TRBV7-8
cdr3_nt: TGTGCCAGCAGCCAAGAGCGGGGGAGAAGGTCCCCTAACTACGAGCAGTACTTC
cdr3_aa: CASSQERGRRSPNYEQYF

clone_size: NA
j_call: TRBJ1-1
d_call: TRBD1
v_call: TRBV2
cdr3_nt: TGTGCCAGCAGCCGACAGGGACCGAACACTGAAGCTTTCTTT
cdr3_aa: CASSRQGPNTEAFF

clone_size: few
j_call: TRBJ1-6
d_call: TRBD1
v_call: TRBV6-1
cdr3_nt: TGTGCCAGCCAGACAGGGGAAAAGAGTTCACCCCTCCACTTT
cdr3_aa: CASQTGEKSSPLHF

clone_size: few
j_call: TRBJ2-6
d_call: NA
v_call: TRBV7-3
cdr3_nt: TGTGCCAGCAGCTTCGGGGGCTCTGGGGCCAACGTCCTGACTTTC
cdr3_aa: CASSFGGSGANVLTF

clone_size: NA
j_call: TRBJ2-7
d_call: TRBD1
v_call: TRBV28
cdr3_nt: TGTGCCAGCAGTTCCTCCTCAGGGAAGACAGGGGGGGGATACGAGCAGTACTTC
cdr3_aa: CASSSSSGKTGGGYEQYF

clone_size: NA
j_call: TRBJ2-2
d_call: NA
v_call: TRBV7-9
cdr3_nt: TGTGCCAGCAGCTTAGCGACAGCGAACACCGGGGAGCTGTTTTTT
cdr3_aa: CASSLATANTGELFF

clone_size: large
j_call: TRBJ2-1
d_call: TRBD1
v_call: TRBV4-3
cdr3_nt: TGCGCCAGCAGCCCCGGGACAGAATACAATGAGCAGTTCTTC
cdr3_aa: CASSPGTEYNEQFF

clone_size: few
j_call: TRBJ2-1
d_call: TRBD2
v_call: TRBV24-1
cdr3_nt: TGTGCCACCAGTGATTTCCCCGGGGGGGTTTACAATGAGCAGTTCTTC
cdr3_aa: CATSDFPGGVYNEQFF

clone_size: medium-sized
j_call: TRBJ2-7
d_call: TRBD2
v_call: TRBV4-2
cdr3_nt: TGTGCCAGCAGCCCACTACCCACTAGCGGGAGTATCTACGAGCAGTACTTC
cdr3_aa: CASSPLPTSGSIYEQYF

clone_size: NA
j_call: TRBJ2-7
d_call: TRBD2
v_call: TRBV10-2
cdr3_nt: TGCGCCAGCAGCCATGGACTAGCCAACTACGAGCAGTACTTC
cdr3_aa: CASSHGLANYEQYF

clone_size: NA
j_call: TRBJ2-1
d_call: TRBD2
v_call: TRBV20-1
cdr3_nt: TGCAGTGCTACTCTAGCGGGAGGGCCAAGTGAGCAGTTCTTC
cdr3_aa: CSATLAGGPSEQFF

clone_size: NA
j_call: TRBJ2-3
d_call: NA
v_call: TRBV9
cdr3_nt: TGTGCCAGCACGCCAGTCGGGAGTACAGATACGCAGTATTTT
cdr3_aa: CASTPVGSTDTQYF

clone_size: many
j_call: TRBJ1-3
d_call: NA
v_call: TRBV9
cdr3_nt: TGTGCCAGCAGTAGGTCTGGAAACACCATATATTTT
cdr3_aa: CASSRSGNTIYF

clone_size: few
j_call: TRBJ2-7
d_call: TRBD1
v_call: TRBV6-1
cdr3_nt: TGTGTCAGCAGTCGCACCGGGACAGGGAACTACGAGCAGTACTTC
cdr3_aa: CVSSRTGTGNYEQYF

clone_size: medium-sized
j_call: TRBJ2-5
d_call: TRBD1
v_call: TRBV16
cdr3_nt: TGTGCCAGCAGTCGGGACAGCCAAGAGACCCAGTACTTC
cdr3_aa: CASSRDSQETQYF

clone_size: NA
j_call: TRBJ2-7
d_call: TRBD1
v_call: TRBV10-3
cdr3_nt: TGTGCCATCAGTGGCGGACAGGGTTCCTCCTACGAGCAGTACTTC
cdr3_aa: CAISGGQGSSYEQYF

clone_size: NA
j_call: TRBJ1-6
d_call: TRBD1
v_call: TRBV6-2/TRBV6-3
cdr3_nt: TGTGCCAGCAGTTACGCGGACAGGCTAGGGACCCTCCACTTT
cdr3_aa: CASSYADRLGTLHF

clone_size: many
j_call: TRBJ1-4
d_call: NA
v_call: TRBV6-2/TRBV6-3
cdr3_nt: TGTGCCAGCACCAGGGTAACTAATGAAAAACTGTTTTTT
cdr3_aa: CASTRVTNEKLFF

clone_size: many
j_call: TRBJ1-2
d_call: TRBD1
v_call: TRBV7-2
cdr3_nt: TGTGCCAGCAGCCTATCGACCGGGACAGGGGGCGGCTATGGCTACACCTTC
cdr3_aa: CASSLSTGTGGGYGYTF

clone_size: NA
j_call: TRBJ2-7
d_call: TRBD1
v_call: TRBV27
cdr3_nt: TGTGCCAGCAGTTTAACGACAGGGACGGTTTACGAGCAGTACTTC
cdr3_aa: CASSLTTGTVYEQYF

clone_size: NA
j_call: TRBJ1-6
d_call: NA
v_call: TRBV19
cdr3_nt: TGTGCCAGTAGTTTGACCGGGGGTTGGAATTCACCCCTCCACTTT
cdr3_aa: CASSLTGGWNSPLHF

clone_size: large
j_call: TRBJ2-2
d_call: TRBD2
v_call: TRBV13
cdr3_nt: TGTGCCAGCAGCCCAATGAAACTAGCGGGAGGATGGCACACCGGGGAGCTGTTTTTT
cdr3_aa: CASSPMKLAGGWHTGELFF

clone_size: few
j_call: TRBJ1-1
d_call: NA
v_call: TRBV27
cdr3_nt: TGTGCCAGCAGTTTATCGGGACCAGGGTTTGCTGAAGCTTTCTTT
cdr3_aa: CASSLSGPGFAEAFF

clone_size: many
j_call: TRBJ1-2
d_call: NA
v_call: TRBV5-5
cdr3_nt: TGTGCCAGCAGCTTGGGTGTAGGGCCGTCTGGCTACACCTTC
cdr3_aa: CASSLGVGPSGYTF

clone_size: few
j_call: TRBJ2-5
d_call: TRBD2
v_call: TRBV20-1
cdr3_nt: TGCAGTGCTAGAGGGGCCCGCGAGGAGGGCTTAGCGGGGGAGTACTTC
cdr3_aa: CSARGAREEGLAGEYF

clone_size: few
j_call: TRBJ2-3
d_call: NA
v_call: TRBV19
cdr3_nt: TGTGCCAGTGGTGGGATGGATACGCAGTATTTT
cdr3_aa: CASGGMDTQYF

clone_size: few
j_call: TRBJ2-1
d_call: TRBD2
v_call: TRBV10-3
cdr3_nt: TGTGCCATCAGGCCGGGACTAGCGGGGAGTGAGCAGTTCTTC
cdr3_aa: CAIRPGLAGSEQFF

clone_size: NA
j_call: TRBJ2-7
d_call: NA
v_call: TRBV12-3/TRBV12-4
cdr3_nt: TGTGCCAGCAGTTTGAAGGGTGTCCACGAGCAGTACTTC
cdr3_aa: CASSLKGVHEQYF

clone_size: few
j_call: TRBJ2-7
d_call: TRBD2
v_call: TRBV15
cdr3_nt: TGTGCCACCAGCAGAGAGCCGGGACTAGCGGGAGCGGCGCAGTACTTC
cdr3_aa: CATSREPGLAGAAQYF

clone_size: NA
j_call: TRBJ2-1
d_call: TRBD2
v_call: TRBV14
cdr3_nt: TGTGCCAGCAGCCAAGATCGTCTAGCGGAGAGCTCCTACAATGAGCAGTTCTTC
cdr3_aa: CASSQDRLAESSYNEQFF

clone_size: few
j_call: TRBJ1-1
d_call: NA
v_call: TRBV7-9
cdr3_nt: TGTGCCAGCAGCCCAAGGCCCACTGAAGCTTTCTTT
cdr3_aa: CASSPRPTEAFF

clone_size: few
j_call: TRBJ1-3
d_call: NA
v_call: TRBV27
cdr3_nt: TGTGCCAGCAGTTTATACTCTGGAAACACCATATATTTT
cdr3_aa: CASSLYSGNTIYF

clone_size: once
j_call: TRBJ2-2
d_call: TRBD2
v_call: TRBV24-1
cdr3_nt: TGTGCCACCAGTGCCGGGACTAGCGGGAGTCGGGGCGGGGAGCTGTTTTTT
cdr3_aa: CATSAGTSGSRGGELFF

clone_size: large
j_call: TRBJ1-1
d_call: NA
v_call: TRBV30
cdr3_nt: TGTGCCTGGAGAGACGACCCTAACTCTGAAGCTTTCTTT
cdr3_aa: CAWRDDPNSEAFF